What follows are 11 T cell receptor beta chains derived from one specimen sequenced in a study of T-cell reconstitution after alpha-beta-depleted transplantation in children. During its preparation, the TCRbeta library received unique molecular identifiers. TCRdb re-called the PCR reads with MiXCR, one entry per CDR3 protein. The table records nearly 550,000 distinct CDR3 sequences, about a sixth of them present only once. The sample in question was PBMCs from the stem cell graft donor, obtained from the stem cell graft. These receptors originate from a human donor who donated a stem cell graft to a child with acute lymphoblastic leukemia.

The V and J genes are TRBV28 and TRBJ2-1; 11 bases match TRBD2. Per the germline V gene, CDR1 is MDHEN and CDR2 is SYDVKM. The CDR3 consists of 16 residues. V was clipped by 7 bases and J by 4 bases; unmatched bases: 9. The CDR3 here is CASKGLGLADYNEQFF. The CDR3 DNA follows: TGTGCCAGCAAGGGCCTGGGACTAGCGGATTACAATGAGCAGTTCTTC.

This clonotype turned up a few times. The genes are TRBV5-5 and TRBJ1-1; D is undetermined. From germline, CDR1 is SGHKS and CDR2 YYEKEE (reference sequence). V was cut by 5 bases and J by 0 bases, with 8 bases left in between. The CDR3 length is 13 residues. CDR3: CASSWQLNTEAFF. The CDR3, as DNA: TGTGCCAGCAGTTGGCAGCTGAACACTGAAGCTTTCTTT.

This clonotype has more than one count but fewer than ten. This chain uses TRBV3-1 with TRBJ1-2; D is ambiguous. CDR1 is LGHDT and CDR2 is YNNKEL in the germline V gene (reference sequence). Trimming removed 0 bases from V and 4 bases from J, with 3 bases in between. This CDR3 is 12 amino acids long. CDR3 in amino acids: CASSQETYGYTF. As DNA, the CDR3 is TGTGCCAGCAGCCAAGAAACCTATGGCTACACCTTC.

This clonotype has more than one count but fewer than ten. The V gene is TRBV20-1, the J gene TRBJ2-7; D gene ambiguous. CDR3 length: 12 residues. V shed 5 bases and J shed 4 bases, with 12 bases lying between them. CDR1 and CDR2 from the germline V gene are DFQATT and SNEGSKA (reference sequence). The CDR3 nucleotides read TGCAGTGCTCGCGTTGTGGAGTACGAGCAGTACTTC. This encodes CSARVVEYEQYF.

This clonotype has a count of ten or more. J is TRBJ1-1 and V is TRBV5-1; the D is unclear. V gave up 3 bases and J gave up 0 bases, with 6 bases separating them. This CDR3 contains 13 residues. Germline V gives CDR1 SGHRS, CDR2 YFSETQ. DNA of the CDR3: TGCGCCAGCAGCTACGGTGTGAACACTGAAGCTTTCTTT. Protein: CASSYGVNTEAFF.

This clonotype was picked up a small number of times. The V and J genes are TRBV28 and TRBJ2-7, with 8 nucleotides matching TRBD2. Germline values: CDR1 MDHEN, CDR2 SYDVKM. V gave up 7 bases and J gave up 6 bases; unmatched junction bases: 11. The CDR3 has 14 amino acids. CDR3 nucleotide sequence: TGTGCCAGCATCCTTAGCGGGGTCTGGGGCGAGCAGTACTTC. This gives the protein CASILSGVWGEQYF.

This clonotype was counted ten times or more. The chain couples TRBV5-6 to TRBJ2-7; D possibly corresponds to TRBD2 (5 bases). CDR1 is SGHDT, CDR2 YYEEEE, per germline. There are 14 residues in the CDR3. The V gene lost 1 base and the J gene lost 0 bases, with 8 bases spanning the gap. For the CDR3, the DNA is TGTGCCAGCAGCTTGTCCGGGAACTCCTACGAGCAGTACTTC. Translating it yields CASSLSGNSYEQYF.

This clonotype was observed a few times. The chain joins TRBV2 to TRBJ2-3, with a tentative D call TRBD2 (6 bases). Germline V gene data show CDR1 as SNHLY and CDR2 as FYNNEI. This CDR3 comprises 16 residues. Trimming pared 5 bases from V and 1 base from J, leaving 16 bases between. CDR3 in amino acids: CASSIRRAGRTDTQYF. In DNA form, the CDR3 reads TGTGCCAGCAGTATACGAAGAGCGGGCCGCACAGATACGCAGTATTTT. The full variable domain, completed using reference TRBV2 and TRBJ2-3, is EPEVTQTPSHQVTQMGQEVILRCVPISNHLYFYWYRQILGQKVEFLVSFYNNEISEKSEIFDDQFSVERPDGSNFTLKIRSTKLEDSAMYFCASSIRRAGRTDTQYFGPGTRLTVL.

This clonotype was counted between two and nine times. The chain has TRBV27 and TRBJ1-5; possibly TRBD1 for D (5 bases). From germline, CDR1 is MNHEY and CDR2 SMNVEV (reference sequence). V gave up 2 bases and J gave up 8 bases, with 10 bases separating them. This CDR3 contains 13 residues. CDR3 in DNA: TGTGCCAGCAGTTTAAGGGGCCTTGAGCCCCAGCATTTT. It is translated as CASSLRGLEPQHF.

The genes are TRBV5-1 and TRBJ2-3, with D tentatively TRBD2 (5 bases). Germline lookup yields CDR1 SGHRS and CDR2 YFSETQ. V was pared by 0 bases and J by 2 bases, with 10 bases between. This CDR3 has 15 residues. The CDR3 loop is CASSLEGAITDTQYF. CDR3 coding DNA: TGCGCCAGCAGCTTGGAGGGAGCAATCACAGATACGCAGTATTTT.

The CDR3 protein is CASSPGTSGVSSYEQYF. The CDR3 DNA reads TGTGCCAGCAGTCCCGGGACTAGCGGGGTTAGCTCCTACGAGCAGTACTTC. The rearrangement joins TRBV12-3 or TRBV12-4 to TRBJ2-7; TRBD2 aligns across 13 bases. This CDR3 is 17 amino acids long. V shed 5 bases, J shed 0 bases, and the junction held 7 bases outside the gene matches.